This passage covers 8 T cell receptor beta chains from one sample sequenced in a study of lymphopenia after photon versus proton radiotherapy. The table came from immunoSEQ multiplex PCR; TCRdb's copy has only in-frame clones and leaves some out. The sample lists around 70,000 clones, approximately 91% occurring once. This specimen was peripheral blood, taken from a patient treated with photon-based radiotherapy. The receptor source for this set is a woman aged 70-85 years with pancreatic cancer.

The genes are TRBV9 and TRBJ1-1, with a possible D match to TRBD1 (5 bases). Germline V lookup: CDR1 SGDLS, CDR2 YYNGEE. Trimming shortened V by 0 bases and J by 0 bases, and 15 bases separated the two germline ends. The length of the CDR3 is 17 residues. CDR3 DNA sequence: TGTGCCAGCAGCGTAGATCCGGCGGGGGGTATGAACACTGAAGCTTTCTTT. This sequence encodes CASSVDPAGGMNTEAFF.

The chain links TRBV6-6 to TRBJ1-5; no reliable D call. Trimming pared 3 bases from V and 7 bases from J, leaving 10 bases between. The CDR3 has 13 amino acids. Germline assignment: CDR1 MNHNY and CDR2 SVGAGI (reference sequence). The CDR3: CASSYLEGQPQHF. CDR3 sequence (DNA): TGTGCCAGCAGTTATCTCGAGGGCCAGCCCCAGCATTTT.

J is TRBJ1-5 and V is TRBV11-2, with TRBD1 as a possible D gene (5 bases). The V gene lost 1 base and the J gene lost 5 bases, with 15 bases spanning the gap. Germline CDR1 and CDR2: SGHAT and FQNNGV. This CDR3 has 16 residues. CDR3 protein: CASSLAEGRADQPQHF. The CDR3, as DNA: TGTGCCAGCAGCTTAGCGGAGGGCAGGGCTGATCAGCCCCAGCATTTT.

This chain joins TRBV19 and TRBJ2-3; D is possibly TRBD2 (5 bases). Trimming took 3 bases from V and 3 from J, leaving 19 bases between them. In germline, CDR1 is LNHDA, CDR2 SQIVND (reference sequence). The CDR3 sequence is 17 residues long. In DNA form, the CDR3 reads TGTGCCAGTAGTATGCGCCAGCTAGCCTGGATGACAGATACGCAGTATTTT. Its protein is CASSMRQLAWMTDTQYF.

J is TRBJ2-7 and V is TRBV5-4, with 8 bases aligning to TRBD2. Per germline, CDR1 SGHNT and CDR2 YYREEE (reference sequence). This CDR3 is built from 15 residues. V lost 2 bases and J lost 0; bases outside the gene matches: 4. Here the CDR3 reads CASSLAGDSSYEQYF. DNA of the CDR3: TGTGCCAGCAGCTTAGCGGGAGACTCCTCCTACGAGCAGTACTTC.

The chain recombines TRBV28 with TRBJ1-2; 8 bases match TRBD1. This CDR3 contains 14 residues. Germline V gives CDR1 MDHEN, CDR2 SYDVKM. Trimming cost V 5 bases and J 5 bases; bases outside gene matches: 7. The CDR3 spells CASSGQGLEYGYTF. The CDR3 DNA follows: TGTGCCAGCAGTGGACAGGGCTTAGAATATGGCTACACCTTC.

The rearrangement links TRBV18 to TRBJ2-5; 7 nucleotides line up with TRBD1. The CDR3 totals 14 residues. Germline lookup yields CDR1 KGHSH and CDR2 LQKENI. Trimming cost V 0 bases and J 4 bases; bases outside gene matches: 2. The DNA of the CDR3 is TGTGCCAGCTCACCACCCGGGACAGCAGAGACCCAGTACTTC. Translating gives CASSPPGTAETQYF.

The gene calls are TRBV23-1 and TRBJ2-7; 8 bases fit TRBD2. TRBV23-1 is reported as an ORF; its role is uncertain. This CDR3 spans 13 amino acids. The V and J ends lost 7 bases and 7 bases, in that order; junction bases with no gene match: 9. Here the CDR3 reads CASTPNGGEEQYF. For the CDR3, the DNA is TGCGCCAGCACCCCCAACGGGGGGGAAGAGCAGTACTTC.